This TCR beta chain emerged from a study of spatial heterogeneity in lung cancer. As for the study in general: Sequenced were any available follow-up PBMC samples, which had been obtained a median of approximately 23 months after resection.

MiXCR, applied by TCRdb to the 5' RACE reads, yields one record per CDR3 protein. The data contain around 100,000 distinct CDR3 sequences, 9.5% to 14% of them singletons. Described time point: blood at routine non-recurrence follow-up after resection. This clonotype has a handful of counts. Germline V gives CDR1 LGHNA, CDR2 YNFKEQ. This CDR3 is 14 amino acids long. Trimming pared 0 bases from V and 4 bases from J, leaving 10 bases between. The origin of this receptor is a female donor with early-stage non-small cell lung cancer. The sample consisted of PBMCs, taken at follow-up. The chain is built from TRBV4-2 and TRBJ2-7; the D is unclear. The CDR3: CASSQDLGVYEQYF. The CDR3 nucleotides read TGTGCCAGCAGCCAAGATTTAGGCGTTTACGAGCAGTACTTC.